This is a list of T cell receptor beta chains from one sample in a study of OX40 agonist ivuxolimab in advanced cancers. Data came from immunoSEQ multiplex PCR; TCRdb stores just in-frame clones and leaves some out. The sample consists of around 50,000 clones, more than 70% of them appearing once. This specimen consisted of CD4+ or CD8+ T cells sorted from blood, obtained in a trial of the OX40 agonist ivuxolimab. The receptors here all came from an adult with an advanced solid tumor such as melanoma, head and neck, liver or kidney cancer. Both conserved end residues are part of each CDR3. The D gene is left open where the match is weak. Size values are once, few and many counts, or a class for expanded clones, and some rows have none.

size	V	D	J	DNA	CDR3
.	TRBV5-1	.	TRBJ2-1	TGCGCCAGCAGCCAACTAGGATCCCCCTACAATGAGCAGTTCTTC	CASSQLGSPYNEQFF
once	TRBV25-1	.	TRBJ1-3	TGTGCCAGCAGTGAAAACTTTGCTGACACCATATATTTT	CASSENFADTIYF
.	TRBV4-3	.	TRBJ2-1	TGCGCCAGCAGCCGGACTACGACCTATAATGAGCAGTTCTTC	CASSRTTTYNEQFF
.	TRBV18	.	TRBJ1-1	TGTGCCAGCTCACCACCGGGGGGGGTTGAAACTGAAGCTTTCTTT	CASSPPGGVETEAFF
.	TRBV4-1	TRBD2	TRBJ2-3	TGCGCCAGCAGCCAAGATCGAGGTAGCGGGAGTGGGCGGAGCACAGATACGCAGTATTTT	CASSQDRGSGSGRSTDTQYF
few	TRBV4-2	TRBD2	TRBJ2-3	TGTGCCAGCAGCCACTCGAGGGGACTAGCGGGAGGCACAGATACGCAGTATTTT	CASSHSRGLAGGTDTQYF
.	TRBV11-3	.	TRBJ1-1	TGTGCCAGCAGCTTATCATCTATGAACACTGAAGCTTTCTTT	CASSLSSMNTEAFF
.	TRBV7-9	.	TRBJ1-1	TGTGCCAGCAGCTCTACCACCCGCGGGGGCTTGAACACTGAAGCTTTCTTT	CASSSTTRGGLNTEAFF
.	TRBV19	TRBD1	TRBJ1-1	TGTGCCACCAAGATCGGGACAGCGAACACTGAAGCTTTCTTT	CATKIGTANTEAFF
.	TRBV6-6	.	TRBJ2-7	TGTGCCAGCAGTTACTCGGGCAGCAGCTCCTACGAGCAGTACTTC	CASSYSGSSSYEQYF
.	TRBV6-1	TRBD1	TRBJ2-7	TGTGCCAGCAGTGAACAGGGGGCGTCCTACGAGCAGTACTTC	CASSEQGASYEQYF
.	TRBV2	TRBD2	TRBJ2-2	TGTGCCAGCAGGTCTAGCGGGATTATCGGGGAGCTGTTTTTT	CASRSSGIIGELFF
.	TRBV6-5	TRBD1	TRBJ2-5	TGTGCCAGCAGTTCCGGGACAGGAAGGGAGACCCAGTACTTC	CASSSGTGRETQYF
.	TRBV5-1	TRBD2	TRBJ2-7	TGCGCCAGCAACCCGCTACGCGGGACTAGCTACGAGCAGTACTTC	CASNPLRGTSYEQYF
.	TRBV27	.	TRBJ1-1	TGTGCCAGCAGCGGCCTAACACCCGTGAACACTGAAGCTTTCTTT	CASSGLTPVNTEAFF
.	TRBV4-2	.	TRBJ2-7	TGTGCCAGCAGCCAAGTCAGGGGAGACGAGCAGTACTTC	CASSQVRGDEQYF
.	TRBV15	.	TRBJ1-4	TGTGCCACCAGCAGGGGGAGGGGGGCTGGAACTAATGAAAAACTGTTTTTT	CATSRGRGAGTNEKLFF
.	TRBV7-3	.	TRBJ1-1	TGTGCCAGCAGCTCGACGGTAAACACTGAAGCTTTCTTT	CASSSTVNTEAFF
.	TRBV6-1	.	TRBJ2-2	TGTGCCAGCAGTGGCCGTAGCGGTTATAACCCCGGGGAGCTGTTTTTT	CASSGRSGYNPGELFF
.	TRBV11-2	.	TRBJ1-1	TGTGCCAGCAGCTTTGGGACGGTGAACACTGAAGCTTTCTTT	CASSFGTVNTEAFF
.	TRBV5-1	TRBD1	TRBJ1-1	TGCGCCAGCAGACAAGACAGGGTCGACACTGAAGCTTTCTTT	CASRQDRVDTEAFF
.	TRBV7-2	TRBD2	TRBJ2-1	TGTGCCAGCAAGGCGGGAGTGGGCAATGAGCAGTTCTTC	CASKAGVGNEQFF
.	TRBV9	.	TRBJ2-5	TGTGCCAGCAGCGCAGACAGACAAGAGACCCAGTACTTC	CASSADRQETQYF
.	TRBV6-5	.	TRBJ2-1	TGTGCCAGCAGTAAACAGGGTGAAAGTTACAATGAGCAGTTCTTC	CASSKQGESYNEQFF
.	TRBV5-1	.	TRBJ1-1	TGCGCCAGCAGCTCGTTGGGACATAAGAACACTGAAGCTTTCTTT	CASSSLGHKNTEAFF
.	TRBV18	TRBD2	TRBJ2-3	TGTGCCAGCTCGCGGGAGGGTGATACGCAGTATTTT	CASSREGDTQYF
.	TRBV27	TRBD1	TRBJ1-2	TGTGCCAGCAGTCCGACAGGGAGGACGCGAGGAGGCTACACCTTC	CASSPTGRTRGGYTF
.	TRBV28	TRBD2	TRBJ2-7	TGTGCCAGCCTCTCTCCGGGACTAGCGATACACGAGCAGTACTTC	CASLSPGLAIHEQYF
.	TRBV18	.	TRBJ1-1	TGTGCCAGCGTGGAGAACACTGAAGCTTTCTTT	CASVENTEAFF
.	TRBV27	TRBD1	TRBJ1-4	TGTGCCAGCAGGACAGGGACGAAACTGTTTTTT	CASRTGTKLFF
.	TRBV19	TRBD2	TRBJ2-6	TGTGCCAGTAGTATCGAGCGGGACCCAAGCTCTGGGGCCAACGTCCTGACTTTC	CASSIERDPSSGANVLTF
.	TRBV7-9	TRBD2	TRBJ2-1	TGTGCCAGCAGCTCCGGCCGGGGAGGGAGCTCCTACAATGAGCAGTTCTTC	CASSSGRGGSSYNEQFF
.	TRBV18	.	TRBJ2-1	TGTGCCAGCTCACCACAGACTGGAAGGGATTCCTACAATGAGCAGTTCTTC	CASSPQTGRDSYNEQFF
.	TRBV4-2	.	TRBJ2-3	TGTGCCAGCAGCCATAAAGAGACAGATACGCAGTATTTT	CASSHKETDTQYF
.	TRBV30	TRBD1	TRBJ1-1	TGTGCCTGGAGTGTTACGACAGGGCAAACTGAAGCTTTCTTT	CAWSVTTGQTEAFF
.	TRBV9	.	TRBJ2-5	TGTGCCAGCAGCGCCGGTACAAGGGGTCAAGAGACCCAGTACTTC	CASSAGTRGQETQYF
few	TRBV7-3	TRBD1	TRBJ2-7	TGTGCCAGCAGCAGATCCGGGACAGCCTACGAGCAGTACTTC	CASSRSGTAYEQYF
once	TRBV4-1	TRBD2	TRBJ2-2	TGCGCCAGCAGCCAAGCCTCAGGACTAGCGGACACCGGGGAGCTGTTTTTT	CASSQASGLADTGELFF
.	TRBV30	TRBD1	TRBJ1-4	TGTGCCTGGAGGGGTAGAGGCAGGGGGAGTGAAAAACTGTTTTTT	CAWRGRGRGSEKLFF
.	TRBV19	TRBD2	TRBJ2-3	TGTGCCAGTAGTAATCTAGCGGGAGGGCGGGGTACGCAGTATTTT	CASSNLAGGRGTQYF
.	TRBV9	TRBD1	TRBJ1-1	TGTGCCAGCAGCGTAGGTGGGACAGGGAACACTGAAGCTTTCTTT	CASSVGGTGNTEAFF
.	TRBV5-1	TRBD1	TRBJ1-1	TGCGCCAGCAGCCGGACAGGCCCGGGCACTGAAGCTTTCTTT	CASSRTGPGTEAFF
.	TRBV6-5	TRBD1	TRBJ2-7	TGTGCCAGCAGTTACTCTTGGGACAGGGGCCTCGAGCAGTACTTC	CASSYSWDRGLEQYF